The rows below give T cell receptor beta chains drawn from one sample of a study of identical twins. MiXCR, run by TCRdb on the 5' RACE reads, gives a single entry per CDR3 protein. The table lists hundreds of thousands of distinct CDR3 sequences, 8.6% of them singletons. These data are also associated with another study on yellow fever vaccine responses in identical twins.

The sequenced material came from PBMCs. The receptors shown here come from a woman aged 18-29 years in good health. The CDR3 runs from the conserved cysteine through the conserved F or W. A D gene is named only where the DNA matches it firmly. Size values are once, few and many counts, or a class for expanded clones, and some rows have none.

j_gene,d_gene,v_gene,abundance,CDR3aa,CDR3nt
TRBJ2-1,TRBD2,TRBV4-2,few,CASSQEGGITYNEQFF,TGTGCCAGCAGCCAAGAGGGGGGGATTACTTACAATGAGCAGTTCTTC
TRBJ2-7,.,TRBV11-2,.,CASRDSPHEQYF,TGTGCCAGTAGGGACTCCCCCCACGAGCAGTACTTC
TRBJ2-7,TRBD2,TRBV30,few,CAWSGIAGNEQYF,TGTGCCTGGAGTGGGATAGCGGGGAACGAGCAGTACTTC
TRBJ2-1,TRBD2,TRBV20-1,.,CSASRTSYNEQFF,TGCAGTGCTAGTCGGACTAGCTACAATGAGCAGTTCTTC
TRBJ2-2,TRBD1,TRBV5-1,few,CASSSGTGTNTGELFF,TGCGCCAGCAGCTCCGGGACAGGGACGAACACCGGGGAGCTGTTTTTT
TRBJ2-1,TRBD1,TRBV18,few,CASSPPGQGMDEQFF,TGTGCCAGCTCCCCCCCGGGACAGGGGATGGATGAGCAGTTCTTC
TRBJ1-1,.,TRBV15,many,CATSRVRGLGAFF,TGTGCCACCAGCAGAGTTCGGGGCTTGGGGGCTTTCTTT
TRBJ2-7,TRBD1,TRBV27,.,CASSLSQGDGSYEQYF,TGTGCCAGCAGTTTATCCCAGGGGGATGGTTCCTACGAGCAGTACTTC
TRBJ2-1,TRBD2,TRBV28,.,CASSFGGTHNEQFF,TGTGCCAGCAGTTTCGGGGGGACGCACAATGAGCAGTTCTTC
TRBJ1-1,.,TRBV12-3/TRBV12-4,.,CASTPGMNTEAFF,TGTGCCAGCACCCCCGGGATGAACACTGAAGCTTTCTTT
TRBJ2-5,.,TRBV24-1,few,CATSERGSGRQETQYF,TGTGCCACCTCGGAGAGGGGGTCTGGCCGACAAGAGACCCAGTACTTC
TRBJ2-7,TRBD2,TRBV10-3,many,CAIKASGSSYEQYF,TGTGCCATCAAGGCTAGCGGGAGCTCCTACGAGCAGTACTTC
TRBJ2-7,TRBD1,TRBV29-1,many,CSVVDRSPYEQYF,TGCAGCGTTGTGGACAGGAGTCCCTACGAGCAGTACTTC
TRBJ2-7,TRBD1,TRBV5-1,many,CASSLSLMDRGSSYEQYF,TGCGCCAGCAGCTTGTCCCTAATGGACAGGGGAAGCTCCTACGAGCAGTACTTC
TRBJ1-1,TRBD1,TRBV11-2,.,CASSFDRDGTEAFF,TGTGCCAGCAGCTTTGACAGGGACGGCACTGAAGCTTTCTTT
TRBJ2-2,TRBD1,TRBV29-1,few,CSVPWGTGTNTGELFF,TGCAGCGTCCCCTGGGGGACAGGAACGAACACCGGGGAGCTGTTTTTT
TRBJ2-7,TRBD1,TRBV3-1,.,CASSPRGTGWGEQYF,TGTGCCAGCAGCCCAAGAGGGACAGGATGGGGTGAGCAGTACTTC
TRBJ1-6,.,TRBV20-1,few,CSATRRGRDNSPLHF,TGCAGTGCTACACGCCGGGGGCGGGATAATTCACCCCTCCACTTT
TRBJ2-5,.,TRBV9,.,CASSVVTGETQYF,TGTGCCAGCAGCGTAGTGACGGGAGAGACCCAGTACTTC
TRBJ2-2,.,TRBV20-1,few,CSAKQPGPGELFF,TGCAGTGCTAAGCAACCCGGACCCGGGGAGCTGTTTTTT
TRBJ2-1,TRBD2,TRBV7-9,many,CASSAGLAGGPGEQFF,TGTGCCAGCAGCGCCGGACTAGCGGGAGGGCCAGGAGAGCAGTTCTTC
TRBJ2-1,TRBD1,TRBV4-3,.,CASSQDVTGGSYNEQFF,TGCGCCAGCAGCCAAGACGTAACAGGGGGATCGTACAATGAGCAGTTCTTC
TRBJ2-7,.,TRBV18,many,CASSSYGTPPYEQYF,TGTGCCAGCTCATCCTACGGGACGCCACCCTACGAGCAGTACTTC
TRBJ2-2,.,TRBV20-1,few,CSGAGTLNTGELFF,TGCAGCGGCGCCGGGACACTGAACACCGGGGAGCTGTTTTTT
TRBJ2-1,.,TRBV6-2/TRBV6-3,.,CASRPTLPVSYNEQFF,TGTGCCAGCAGACCGACTCTGCCAGTCTCCTACAATGAGCAGTTCTTC
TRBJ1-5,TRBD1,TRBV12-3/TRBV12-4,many,CASSTRDRANQPQHF,TGTGCCAGCAGTACCCGGGACAGGGCCAATCAGCCCCAGCATTTT
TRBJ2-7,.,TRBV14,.,CASSQGWGPYEQYF,TGTGCCAGCAGCCAAGGGTGGGGGCCCTACGAGCAGTACTTC
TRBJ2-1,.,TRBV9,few,CASSFFAGGGSSYNEQFF,TGTGCCAGCAGTTTCTTTGCAGGGGGGGGGAGCTCCTACAATGAGCAGTTCTTC
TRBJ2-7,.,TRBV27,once,CASSLGLAGFEQYF,TGTGCCAGCAGTTTGGGGCTAGCAGGGTTTGAGCAGTACTTC
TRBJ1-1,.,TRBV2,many,CASSAIGSVNTEAFF,TGTGCCAGCAGCGCTATTGGCAGCGTGAACACTGAAGCTTTCTTT
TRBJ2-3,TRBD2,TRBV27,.,CASSLTSGRLDTQYF,TGTGCCAGCAGTTTGACTAGCGGGAGGTTAGATACGCAGTATTTT
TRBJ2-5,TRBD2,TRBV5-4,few,CASSFKRGVRETQYF,TGTGCCAGCAGCTTTAAGCGGGGAGTGCGGGAGACCCAGTACTTC
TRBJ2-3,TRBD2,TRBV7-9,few,CASTLLAGDTQYF,TGTGCCAGCACCCTTCTAGCGGGAGATACGCAGTATTTT
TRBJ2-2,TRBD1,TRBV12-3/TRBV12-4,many,CASSLAAGQGVRELFF,TGTGCCAGCAGTTTAGCGGCGGGACAGGGGGTCCGGGAGCTGTTTTTT
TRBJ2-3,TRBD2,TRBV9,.,CASSVSSGAGTDTQYF,TGTGCCAGCAGCGTGTCTAGCGGGGCGGGCACAGATACGCAGTATTTT
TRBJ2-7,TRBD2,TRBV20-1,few,CSARVPSGELPYEQYF,TGCAGTGCTAGAGTGCCTAGCGGGGAATTACCCTACGAGCAGTACTTC